Presented here are 5 T cell receptor beta chains from one specimen sequenced in a study of cytomegalovirus exposure and HLA in healthy donors. Use of 60 Vbeta and 13 Jbeta primers characterized the PCR. The protocol was immunoSEQ multiplex PCR, while the TCRdb copy is restricted to in-frame clones and leaves out a portion. The sample consists of approximately 140,000 clones, 55% to 75% of them appearing once. Sequencing input: PBMCs. These receptors were collected from a human donor in good health.

V gene TRBV21-1 combines with J gene TRBJ2-7; TRBD2 was called by the table and not checked on the DNA. TRBV21-1 is listed as a pseudogene. The CDR3 extends over 16 amino acids. The CDR3 sequence is CASVGGEGANLYEQYF. Written as DNA, the CDR3 is TGTGCCAGCGTCGGGGGGGAGGGGGCGAACTTGTACGAGCAGTACTTC.

V is TRBV7-9 and J is TRBJ2-3; no firm D call. CDR1 and CDR2 from the germline V gene are SEHNR and FQNEAQ (reference sequence). This CDR3 is built from 15 residues. V was pared by 2 bases and J by 4 bases, with 13 bases between. The CDR3 DNA sequence: TGTGCCAGCAGCTTACTGGCGGCGAGCGCAGATACGCAGTATTTT. Encoded protein: CASSLLAASADTQYF.

This chain joins TRBV7-6 and TRBJ1-5, with TRBD1 matching over 8 bases. V trimming: 2 bases; J trimming: 4 bases; junction bases outside the gene matches: 4. CDR1 and CDR2 (germline): SGHVS, FNYEAQ. The CDR3 spans 15 residues. In DNA form, the CDR3 reads TGTGCCAGCAGCTTAAGACAGGGGATAAATCAGCCCCAGCATTTT. This codes for CASSLRQGINQPQHF.

The rearrangement links TRBV11-1 to TRBJ2-3; a possible D gene is TRBD2 (6 bases). CDR1 is SGHAT, CDR2 FQDESV, per germline (reference sequence). The CDR3 has 15 residues. V shed 4 bases and J shed 2 bases, with 13 bases lying between them. In DNA, the CDR3 is TGTGCCAGCAGCTACTCACGGGGGTCCACAGATACGCAGTATTTT. Its protein product is CASSYSRGSTDTQYF.

This clone was detected only once. The V and J genes are TRBV7-8 and TRBJ2-7; TRBD1 matches at 8 bases. V shed 1 base and J 3 bases; nucleotides not matched to a gene: 5. CDR3 length equals 15 residues. In germline, CDR1 is SGHVS, CDR2 FQNEAQ. CDR3 sequence: CASSLVGTGGYEQYF. The CDR3 DNA reads TGTGCCAGCAGCTTAGTCGGCACAGGGGGCTACGAGCAGTACTTC.